These 24 T cell receptor beta chains originate from one sample sequenced in a study of blood T cell repertoires in COVID-19. This table comes from immunoSEQ multiplex PCR, and its TCRdb copy is limited to in-frame clones, with some not included. This repertoire shows about 200,000 clones, roughly 80% found once; its top ten account for roughly 7.9%. Sequenced material: peripheral blood. These receptors all come from a woman of 80 years or more with acute or convalescent COVID-19.

The sample holds one count of this clone. The rearrangement links TRBV5-4 to TRBJ2-1; 14 bases fit TRBD2. V was clipped by 0 bases and J by 4 bases; unmatched bases: 9. CDR1 and CDR2 from the germline V gene are SGHNT and YYREEE (reference sequence). The CDR3 runs to 19 residues. CDR3 sequence: CASSLGTSGGRGFYNEQFF. CDR3 coding DNA: TGTGCCAGCAGCTTGGGGACTAGCGGGGGGCGCGGCTTTTACAATGAGCAGTTCTTC.

Here the CDR3 DNA reads TGTGCCAGCAGCCTACAGACCGGGACTAGCTCCGAGCAGTACTTC. Translated, it gives CASSLQTGTSSEQYF. This chain uses TRBV7-9 with TRBJ2-7; 9 bases are a match to TRBD2. V lost 5 bases and J lost 6; bases outside the gene matches: 11. The germline CDR1 and CDR2 sequences are SEHNR and FQNEAQ (reference sequence). The CDR3 consists of 15 residues.

The CDR3 loop is CASSSPQGETQYF. Here the CDR3 DNA reads TGTGCCAGCAGCTCACCTCAGGGGGAGACCCAGTACTTC. V is TRBV7-8 and J is TRBJ2-5, with D maybe TRBD1 (6 bases). Trimming stripped 4 bases from V and 5 bases from J, with 11 bases between. CDR3 size: 13 residues. The germline gives CDR1 SGHVS, CDR2 FQNEAQ. The full variable domain, its missing parts supplied by reference TRBV7-8 and TRBJ2-5, is GAGVSQSPRYKVAKRGQDVALRCDPISGHVSLFWYQQALGQGPEFLTYFQNEAQLDKSGLPSDRFFAERPEGSVSTLKIQRTQQEDSAVYLCASSSPQGETQYFGPGTRLLVL.

This clone is a singleton in its sample. This sequence joins TRBV2 and TRBJ1-6; D perhaps matches TRBD1 (5 bases). V was cut by 6 bases and J by 0 bases, with 12 bases left in between. This CDR3 is built from 16 residues. Germline-derived CDR1 and CDR2 are SNHLY and FYNNEI. CDR3 sequence reads: CASRNGGSSYNSPLHF. The CDR3 DNA sequence: TGTGCCAGCAGGAACGGGGGGAGCTCCTATAATTCACCCCTCCACTTT.

The chain combines TRBV7-9 with TRBJ2-5; 7 nucleotides align to TRBD2. This CDR3 has 15 amino acids. Per the germline V gene, CDR1 is SEHNR and CDR2 is FQNEAQ (reference sequence). Unmatched junction bases numbered 6, after V lost 0 bases and J lost 5 bases. This chain's CDR3 is CASSLASGGGETQYF. The DNA for the CDR3 is TGTGCCAGCAGCTTAGCGTCGGGGGGAGGGGAGACCCAGTACTTC.

The genes are TRBV19 and TRBJ1-2, with a tentative D call TRBD1 (5 bases). Trimming took off 6 bases at V and 4 bases at J, with 15 bases between the two ends. This CDR3 has 14 residues. Germline CDR1 LNHDA, CDR2 SQIVND (reference sequence). CDR3: CASSPRQGLYGYTF. Here the CDR3 DNA reads TGTGCCAGTAGCCCGAGGCAGGGACTCTATGGCTACACCTTC.

The chain recombines TRBV19 with TRBJ2-3, with TRBD2 as a possible D gene (5 bases). CDR3 length equals 12 residues. Germline V CDR1 and CDR2: LNHDA, SQIVND (reference sequence). V shed 3 bases and J shed 8 bases, with 9 bases lying between them. CDR3 in amino acids: CASSMLATTQYF. The CDR3 DNA reads as TGTGCCAGTAGTATGCTAGCTACTACGCAGTATTTT.

The rearrangement joins TRBV25-1 to TRBJ2-4, with a tentative D call TRBD1 (6 bases). Germline CDR1 is MGHDK and CDR2 is SYGVNS. This CDR3 is 15 amino acids long. Trimming took 2 bases from V and 2 from J, leaving 10 bases between them. CDR3 nucleotide sequence: TGTGCCAGCAGTGAAGTGACAGGTTCCAAAAACATTCAGTACTTC. This gives the protein CASSEVTGSKNIQYF.

The chain links TRBV5-1 to TRBJ2-4; D gene ambiguous. CDR3 length equals 14 residues. CDR1 is SGHRS and CDR2 is YFSETQ in the germline V gene. V was trimmed by 4 bases and J by 0 bases, leaving 8 bases between them. DNA for the CDR3: TGCGCCAGCAGCCAGAATTTAGCCAAAAACATTCAGTACTTC. Protein product: CASSQNLAKNIQYF.

The V and J genes are TRBV5-1 and TRBJ2-7; 10 bases fit TRBD2. From germline, CDR1 is SGHRS and CDR2 YFSETQ. CDR3 length: 21 amino acids. V was pared by 2 bases and J by 2 bases, with 22 bases of the junction left unmatched. Here the CDR3 DNA reads TGCGCCAGCAGCTTCCTGTCGGACTGGATGCGAGCGGGAGGGCGAACCTACGAGCAGTACTTC. It specifies CASSFLSDWMRAGGRTYEQYF.

The rearrangement links TRBV19 to TRBJ1-1; the D gene is possibly TRBD1 (5 bases). Trimming took 7 bases from V and 6 from J, leaving 18 bases between them. The CDR3 is 14 residues long. The germline CDR1 and CDR2 sequences are LNHDA and SQIVND (reference sequence). Here the CDR3 DNA reads TGTGCCAGTACCGATCCCGGGCGGGGCTCTGAAGCTTTCTTT. Translated, it gives CASTDPGRGSEAFF.

The V and J genes are TRBV6-5 and TRBJ1-4, with D possibly being TRBD1 (5 bases). Germline V gene lookup returns CDR1 MNHEY and CDR2 SVGAGI. This CDR3 spans 15 amino acids. Trimming shortened V by 7 bases and J by 4 bases, and 16 bases separated the two germline ends. The CDR3 loop is CASIKTGGNNEKLFF. The CDR3 bases are TGTGCCAGCATCAAAACGGGGGGAAATAATGAAAAACTGTTTTTT.

The chain links TRBV9 to TRBJ2-1; 8 bases line up with TRBD2. The V gene end was trimmed by 0 bases and the J gene end by 6 bases; junction bases not matched to a gene: 2. Germline-derived CDR1 and CDR2 are SGDLS and YYNGEE. This CDR3 has 14 amino acids. Here the CDR3 reads CASSVAGGANEQFF. The CDR3 nucleotides are TGTGCCAGCAGCGTAGCCGGGGGGGCCAATGAGCAGTTCTTC. Using reference TRBV9 and TRBJ2-1 for the parts outside the CDR3, the full variable domain is DSGVTQTPKHLITATGQRVTLRCSPRSGDLSVYWYQQSLDQGLQFLIQYYNGEERAKGNILERFSAQQFPDLHSELNLSSLELGDSALYFCASSVAGGANEQFFGPGTRLTVL.

This chain uses TRBV6-5 with TRBJ1-2, with D possibly TRBD1 on 5 matching bases. With 6 bases removed from V and 4 bases from J, the gap between germline ends came to 18 bases. Germline V lookup: CDR1 MNHEY, CDR2 SVGAGI. This CDR3 has 15 amino acids. CDR3 DNA sequence: TGTGCCAGCAGACCACCAACGGGGGGTCGCTATGGCTACACCTTC. It encodes CASRPPTGGRYGYTF.

This chain links TRBV7-3 with TRBJ1-1; D uncertain. The germline V gene encodes CDR1 SGHTA and CDR2 FQGTGA. V was clipped by 1 base and J by 1 base, with 13 bases between them. There are 16 residues in the CDR3. This chain's CDR3 is CASSLMALSGNTEAFF. CDR3 bases: TGTGCCAGCAGCTTAATGGCTCTGTCGGGGAACACTGAAGCTTTCTTT.

This clone was observed a handful of times. V usage is TRBV19 and J usage is TRBJ2-7; 7 nucleotides agree with TRBD2. The trim removed 4 bases at V and 3 bases at J, leaving 9 bases unmatched. This CDR3 comprises 15 residues. The germline V gene has CDR1 LNHDA and CDR2 SQIVND (reference sequence). In DNA form, the CDR3 reads TGTGCCAGTAGTACCCTAGCGGTAAAGAACTACGAGCAGTACTTC. Encoded protein: CASSTLAVKNYEQYF.

The CDR3 spells CASSLNTNYGYTF. CDR3 sequence (DNA): TGTGCCAGCAGCTTAAACACAAACTATGGCTACACCTTC. This sequence joins TRBV27 and TRBJ1-2; D is unclear. Deletions cut 6 bases from V and 2 bases from J, with 10 bases between. CDR1 MNHEY and CDR2 SMNVEV come from the germline V gene (reference sequence). The CDR3 contains 13 residues.

The chain has TRBV15 and TRBJ1-1; 10 bases line up with TRBD1. This CDR3 has 17 residues. Germline V gene sequence: CDR1 LNHNV, CDR2 YYDKDF (reference sequence). Trimming at V came to 2 bases and at J to 0 bases, leaving 6 bases not matched to a gene. In DNA, the CDR3 is TGTGCCACCAGCAGATCTCCGGACAGGGGGATGAACACTGAAGCTTTCTTT. Residues: CATSRSPDRGMNTEAFF.

The chain has TRBV19 and TRBJ2-2, with TRBD2 matching 7 bases. V lost 11 bases and J lost 3; bases outside the gene matches: 9. CDR3 length: 14 residues. In germline, CDR1 is LNHDA, CDR2 SQIVND (reference sequence). CDR3 nucleotide sequence: TGTGCCTCCCTACCGGGGGGAGACACCGGGGAGCTGTTTTTT. This encodes CASLPGGDTGELFF.

The chain employs TRBV2 and TRBJ2-7; a weak D match, TRBD1 (6 bases). The ends were cut back, 1 base at V and 4 bases at J, with 11 bases in the middle. CDR3 length: 14 residues. Germline-derived CDR1 and CDR2 are SNHLY and FYNNEI. The CDR3 DNA reads as TGTGCCAGCAGTGAAGGACAGGCAGCATACGAGCAGTACTTC. Its translation: CASSEGQAAYEQYF.

The V call is TRBV7-2, the J call TRBJ2-5; 8 bases align to TRBD2. This CDR3 comprises 19 residues. V was pared by 4 bases and J by 1 base, with 17 bases of the junction left unmatched. Germline values: CDR1 SGHTA, CDR2 FQGNSA. CDR3 amino acids: CASSSPLGLVRGFQETQYF. In DNA form, the CDR3 reads TGTGCCAGCAGCTCCCCTTTGGGACTAGTGCGGGGGTTCCAAGAGACCCAGTACTTC.

Only a few counts were recorded for this clone. The chain links TRBV7-9 to TRBJ1-4; D is possibly TRBD1 (5 bases). This CDR3 contains 14 residues. Germline CDR1 reads SEHNR; CDR2 reads FQNEAQ (reference sequence). Trimming stripped 1 base from V and 6 bases from J, with 9 bases between. CDR3 sequence (DNA): TGTGCCAGCAGCTTAGGGGGCCATGATGAAAAACTGTTTTTT. This translates into CASSLGGHDEKLFF.

The chain recombines TRBV7-9 with TRBJ1-1; D perhaps matches TRBD1 (6 bases). This CDR3 has 13 residues. V was trimmed by 1 base and J by 8 bases, leaving 11 bases between them. Per germline, CDR1 SEHNR and CDR2 FQNEAQ (reference sequence). The CDR3 protein is CASSLGQDREAFF. Written as DNA, the CDR3 is TGTGCCAGCAGCTTAGGACAGGATCGAGAAGCTTTCTTT.

The chain is built from TRBV3-1 (or the pseudogene TRBV3-2) and TRBJ2-1, with D perhaps matching TRBD1 (6 bases). Trimming left V 2 bases short and J 7 bases short, with 15 bases between. This CDR3 spans 15 amino acids. CDR1 and CDR2 from the germline V gene are LGHDT and YNNKEL (reference sequence). This CDR3 is CASSQPRTAKNEQFF. The CDR3 DNA is TGTGCCAGCAGCCAACCCCGGACAGCCAAAAATGAGCAGTTCTTC.